These 2 T cell receptor beta chains came from one sample sequenced in a study of T cells in Graves' hyperthyroidism and ophthalmopathy. RNA transcripts yielded amplified TCR beta CDR3 regions. HTBI primers drove first-round RT-PCR of the TCR CDR3. TCRdb re-called the multiplex PCR reads with MiXCR, one entry per CDR3 protein. There are 350,000 to 450,000 distinct CDR3 sequences in the sample; over 12% occur only once, and around 27% lies in the top ten. Sequencing was done on a sample of blood. The receptors shown here come from a man in his fifties with Graves' ophthalmopathy.

Many counts were recorded for this clonotype. The rearrangement links TRBV2 to TRBJ1-1; D is unclear. The CDR3 spans 15 residues. The V end lost 7 bases, the J end lost 1 base, and 16 bases lay between the germline ends. The germline V gene encodes CDR1 SNHLY and CDR2 FYNNEI. DNA of the CDR3: TGTGCCAGCATCTCAGATTCATCCAGGAACACTGAAGCTTTCTTT. This encodes CASISDSSRNTEAFF.

This clonotype was counted ten times or more. The V gene is TRBV28, the J gene TRBJ2-3; D possibly corresponds to TRBD2 (6 bases). V was trimmed by 8 bases and J by 4 bases, leaving 31 bases between them. The CDR3 extends over 19 amino acids. The germline V gene has CDR1 MDHEN and CDR2 SYDVKM. The CDR3 DNA follows: TGTGCCAGCCCGCCTCGGGGGATCCCCCGACTTTCCTTCGCAGATACGCAGTATTTT. Translated: CASPPRGIPRLSFADTQYF.